This T cell receptor (beta chain) originates from a study of CD8+CD57+ T cells in acquired aplastic anemia. Study-level information: The mean DNA yield obtained from sorted CD4+ and CD8+ cells came to 3.2 ug. Study outcomes and limitations: Patients and controls turned out to have around 29 CD8+ CDR3 sequences in common.

This clonotype was detected ten times or more. Its antigen is as yet unknown. In patients chosen for sequencing, flow cytometry had shown CD8+CD57+ cell expansion. Severe acquired aplastic anemia was diagnosed in all patients. The TCR beta profiling, which covered VDJ combination and CDR3 sequence, was carried out using genomic DNA as the template. TCRdb re-derived calls from the reads in MiXCR, one entry per CDR3 protein. The sample shows roughly 190,000 distinct CDR3 sequences, 40% to 50% of them seen only once. The CDR3 has 15 amino acids. V gave up 7 bases and J gave up 5 bases, with 18 bases separating them. Germline V gene sequence: CDR1 MNHNS, CDR2 SASEGT.

Sequenced: sorted CD4+, CD8+, or CD8+CD57+ T cells (not recorded which) from PBMCs. The chain links TRBV6-1 to TRBJ1-5; a possible D gene is TRBD1 (5 bases). The receptor was derived from a human donor with aplastic anemia. The CDR3 is CASTGAGRTYQPQHF. In DNA, the CDR3 is TGTGCCAGCACTGGGGCGGGGAGAACTTATCAGCCCCAGCATTTT.